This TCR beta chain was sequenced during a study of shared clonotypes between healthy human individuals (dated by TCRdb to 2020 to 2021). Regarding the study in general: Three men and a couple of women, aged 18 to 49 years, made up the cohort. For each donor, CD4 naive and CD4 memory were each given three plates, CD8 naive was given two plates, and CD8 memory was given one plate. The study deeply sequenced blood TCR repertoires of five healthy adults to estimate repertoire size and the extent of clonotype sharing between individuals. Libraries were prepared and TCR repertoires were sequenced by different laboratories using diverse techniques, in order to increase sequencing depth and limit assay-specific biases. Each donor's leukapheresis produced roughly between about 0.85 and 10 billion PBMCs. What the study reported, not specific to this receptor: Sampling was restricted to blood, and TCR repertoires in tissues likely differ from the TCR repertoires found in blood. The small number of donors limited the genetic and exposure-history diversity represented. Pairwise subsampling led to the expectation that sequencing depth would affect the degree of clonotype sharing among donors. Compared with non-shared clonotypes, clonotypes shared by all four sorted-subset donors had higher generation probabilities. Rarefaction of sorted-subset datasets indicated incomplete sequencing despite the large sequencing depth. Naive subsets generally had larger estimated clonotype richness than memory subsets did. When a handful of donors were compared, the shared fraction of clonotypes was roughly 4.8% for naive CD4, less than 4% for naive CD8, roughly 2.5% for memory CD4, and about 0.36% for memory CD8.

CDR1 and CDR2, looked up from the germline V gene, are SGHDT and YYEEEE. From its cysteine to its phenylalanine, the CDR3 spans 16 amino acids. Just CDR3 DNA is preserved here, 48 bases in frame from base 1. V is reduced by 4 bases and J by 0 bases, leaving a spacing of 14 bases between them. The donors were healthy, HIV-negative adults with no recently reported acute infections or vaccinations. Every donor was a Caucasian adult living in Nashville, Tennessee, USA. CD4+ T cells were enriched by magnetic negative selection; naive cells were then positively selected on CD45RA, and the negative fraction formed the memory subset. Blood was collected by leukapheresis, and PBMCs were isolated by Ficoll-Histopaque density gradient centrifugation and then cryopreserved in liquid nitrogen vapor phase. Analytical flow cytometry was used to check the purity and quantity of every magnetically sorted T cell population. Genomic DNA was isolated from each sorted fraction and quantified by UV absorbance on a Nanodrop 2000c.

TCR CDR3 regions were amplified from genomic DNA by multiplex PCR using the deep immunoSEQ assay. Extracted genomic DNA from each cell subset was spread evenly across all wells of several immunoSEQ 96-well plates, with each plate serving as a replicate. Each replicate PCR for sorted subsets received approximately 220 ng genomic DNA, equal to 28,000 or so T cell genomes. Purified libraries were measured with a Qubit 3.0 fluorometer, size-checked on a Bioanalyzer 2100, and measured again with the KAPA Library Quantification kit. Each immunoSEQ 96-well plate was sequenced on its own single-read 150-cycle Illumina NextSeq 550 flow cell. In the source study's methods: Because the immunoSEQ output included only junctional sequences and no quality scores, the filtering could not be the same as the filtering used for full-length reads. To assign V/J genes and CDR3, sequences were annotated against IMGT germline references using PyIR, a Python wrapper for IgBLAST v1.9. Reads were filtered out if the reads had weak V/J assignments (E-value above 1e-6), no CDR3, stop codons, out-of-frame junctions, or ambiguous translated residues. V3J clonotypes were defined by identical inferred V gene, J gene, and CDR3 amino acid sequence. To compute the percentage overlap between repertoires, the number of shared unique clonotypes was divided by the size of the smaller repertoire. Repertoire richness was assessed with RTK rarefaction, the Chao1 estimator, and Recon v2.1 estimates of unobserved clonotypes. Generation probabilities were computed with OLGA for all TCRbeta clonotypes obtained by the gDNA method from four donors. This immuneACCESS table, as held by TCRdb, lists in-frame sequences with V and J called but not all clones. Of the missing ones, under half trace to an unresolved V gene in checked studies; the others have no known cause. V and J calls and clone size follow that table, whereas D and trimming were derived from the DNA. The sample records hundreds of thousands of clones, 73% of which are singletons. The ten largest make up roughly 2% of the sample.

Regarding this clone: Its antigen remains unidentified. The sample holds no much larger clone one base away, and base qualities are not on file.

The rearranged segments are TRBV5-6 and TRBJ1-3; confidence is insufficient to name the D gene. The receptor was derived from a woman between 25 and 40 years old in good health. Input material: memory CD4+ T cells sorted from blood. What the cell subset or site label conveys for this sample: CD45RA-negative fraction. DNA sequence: TGTGCCAGCAGCATGGTGGGCACACGCTCTGGAAACACCATATATTTT. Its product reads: CASSMVGTRSGNTIYF.